These T cell receptor beta chains were read from a single sample in a study of CD8 T cells in ankylosing spondylitis. Each CDR3 protein is one row after TCRdb ran MiXCR on the 5' RACE reads. The sample includes 800,000 to 900,000 distinct CDR3 sequences, roughly 10% of them seen just once. The specimen was blood, either unsorted or a sorted T cell fraction (not recorded which). All receptors derive from a male donor with ankylosing spondylitis. CDR3s include the opening cysteine and the closing phenylalanine or tryptophan. The D gene is left open where the match is weak. Some rows mark clone size as missing; the rest say once, few, many or name a class of expanded clone.

>TRBV20-1|TRBJ2-1|NA|TRBD2
TGCAGTGCCTTTAGCGGGAGGGCCGGTAATGAGCAGTTCTTC
CSAFSGRAGNEQFF
>TRBV6-2/TRBV6-3|TRBJ1-1|few|NA
TGTGCCAGCAGCTACAGGGAATTCACTGAAGCTTTCTTT
CASSYREFTEAFF
>TRBV28|TRBJ1-1|many|TRBD1
TGTGCCAGCAACTCGGACAGGGGGCGGAGGGGAGCTTTCTTT
CASNSDRGRRGAFF
>TRBV20-1|TRBJ1-5|NA|TRBD1
TGCAGTGCTAGAGGGACAGGGGGCGTTCATTTCCATCAGCCCCAGCATTTT
CSARGTGGVHFHQPQHF
>TRBV7-9|TRBJ1-5|NA|TRBD1
TGTGCCAGCAGCTCACAGGGGGAACAGCCCCAGCATTTT
CASSSQGEQPQHF
>TRBV12-3/TRBV12-4|TRBJ2-7|few|NA
TGTGCCAGCAGTTTTGGGGCCTTCTACGAGCAGTACTTC
CASSFGAFYEQYF
>TRBV27|TRBJ2-7|NA|NA
TGTGCCAGCAGTTTATCTGACTTGAGCGAGCAGTACTTC
CASSLSDLSEQYF
>TRBV6-2/TRBV6-3|TRBJ1-5|many|TRBD1
TGTGCCAGCAGTTGGACAGGCGGCAATCAGCCCCAGCATTTT
CASSWTGGNQPQHF
>TRBV20-1|TRBJ2-5|NA|TRBD2
TGCAGTGTCGGACTAGCGGGAGGGCAAGAGACCCAGTACTTC
CSVGLAGGQETQYF
>TRBV24-1|TRBJ2-6|few|NA
TGTGCCACCAGTGTCATTGGACAGCGAGTCTCTGGGGCCAACGTCCTGACTTTC
CATSVIGQRVSGANVLTF
>TRBV9|TRBJ2-5|many|TRBD2
TGTGCCAGCAGCCCGCCGGCTAGCGGGGGGGTGGAGACCCAGTACTTC
CASSPPASGGVETQYF
>TRBV29-1|TRBJ2-7|many|NA
TGCAGCGTTGAAGATCCGCGGGGCTCCTACGAGCAGTACTTC
CSVEDPRGSYEQYF
>TRBV10-3|TRBJ2-1|few|NA
TGTGCCATCGGGACTGCGAATTACAATGAGCAGTTCTTC
CAIGTANYNEQFF
>TRBV6-5|TRBJ1-2|few|TRBD1
TGTGCCAGCAGTTACATTGCAGGGGGGTATGGCTACACCTTC
CASSYIAGGYGYTF
>TRBV5-6|TRBJ2-1|NA|NA
TGTGCCAGCATCCTCAACGGAGGGTATGAGCAGTTCTTC
CASILNGGYEQFF
>TRBV6-1|TRBJ1-6|NA|NA
TGTGCCAGCAGTGAACCGGGGCTACCCCTCCACTTT
CASSEPGLPLHF
>TRBV20-1|TRBJ1-2|many|TRBD1
TGCAGTGCTAGAGATCCACAGGGGGCCGGCTATGGCTACACCTTC
CSARDPQGAGYGYTF
>TRBV7-2|TRBJ1-2|NA|NA
TGTGCCAGCAGCTTAGATGGGGGTAGGAGCTATGGCTACACCTTC
CASSLDGGRSYGYTF
>TRBV7-9|TRBJ1-1|few|NA
TGTGCCAGCAGCTTAATAGGAGGGATGAACACTGAAGCTTTCTTT
CASSLIGGMNTEAFF
>TRBV9|TRBJ2-3|NA|NA
TGTGCCAGCAGCGTAAATCCGGTAAACATGAATACGCAGTATTTT
CASSVNPVNMNTQYF
>TRBV6-1|TRBJ2-1|many|NA
TGTGCCAGCAGTCCCCCTGGCCTACATGAGCAGTTCTTC
CASSPPGLHEQFF
>TRBV10-3|TRBJ2-7|many|NA
TGTGCCATCAGTACAGGTTCTCCCTACGAGCAGTACTTC
CAISTGSPYEQYF